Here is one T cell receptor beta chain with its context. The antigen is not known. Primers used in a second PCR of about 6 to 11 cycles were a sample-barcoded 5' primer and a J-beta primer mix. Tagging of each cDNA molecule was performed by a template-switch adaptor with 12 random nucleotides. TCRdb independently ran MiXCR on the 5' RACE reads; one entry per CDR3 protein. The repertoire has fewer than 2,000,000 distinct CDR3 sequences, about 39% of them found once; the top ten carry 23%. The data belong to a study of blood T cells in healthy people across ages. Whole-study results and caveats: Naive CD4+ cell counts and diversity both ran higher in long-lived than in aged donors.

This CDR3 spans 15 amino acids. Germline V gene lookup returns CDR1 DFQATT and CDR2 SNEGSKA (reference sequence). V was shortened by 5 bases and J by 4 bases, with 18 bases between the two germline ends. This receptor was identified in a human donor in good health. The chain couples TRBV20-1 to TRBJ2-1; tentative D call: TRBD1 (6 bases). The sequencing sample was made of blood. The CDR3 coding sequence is TGCAGTGCTTCAAGGGGGTCTCACCAATACAATGAGCAGTTCTTC. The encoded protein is CSASRGSHQYNEQFF.